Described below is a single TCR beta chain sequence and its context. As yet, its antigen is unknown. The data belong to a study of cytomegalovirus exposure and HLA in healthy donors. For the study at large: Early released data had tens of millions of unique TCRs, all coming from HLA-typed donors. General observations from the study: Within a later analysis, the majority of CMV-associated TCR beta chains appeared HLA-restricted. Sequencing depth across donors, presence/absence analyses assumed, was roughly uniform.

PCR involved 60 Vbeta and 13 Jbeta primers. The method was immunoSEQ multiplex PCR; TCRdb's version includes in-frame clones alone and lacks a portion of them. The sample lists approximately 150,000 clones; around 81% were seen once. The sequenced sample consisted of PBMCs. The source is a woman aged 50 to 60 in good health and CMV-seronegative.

The CDR3, as DNA: TGTGCCAGTAGTCCAATATCCAGCCAAGAGACCCAGTACTTC. This translates into CASSPISSQETQYF. This sequence joins TRBV19 and TRBJ2-5; D call uncertain. The V gene's germline CDR1 is LNHDA and CDR2 SQIVND (reference sequence). This CDR3 is built from 14 residues. V lost 5 bases to trimming and J lost 1 base, with 11 bases between them.